This T cell receptor (beta chain) was sequenced during a study of OX40 agonist ivuxolimab in advanced cancers. Study in general: Patients were infused with ivuxolimab every 2 weeks at 0.01 to 10 mg/kg. Three patients had partial responses: one hepatocellular carcinoma, two cutaneous melanoma.

Looked up from germline, CDR1 is LNHNV and CDR2 is YYDKDF (reference sequence). The CDR3 extends over 15 amino acids. With V trimmed by 5 bases and J by 2 bases, 8 bases remained unmatched. TCRdb's table, derived via immunoSEQ multiplex PCR, lists solely in-frame clones and lacks some. The sample carries about 20,000 clones, 80% to 95% recorded once. The source material was CD4+ or CD8+ T cells sorted from blood, sampled in a trial of the OX40 agonist ivuxolimab. The sequence was collected from an adult with an advanced solid tumor such as melanoma, head and neck, liver or kidney cancer. The chain recombines TRBV15 with TRBJ1-1; 7 bases align to TRBD1. The CDR3 loop reads CATSLVQGINTEAFF. The CDR3 DNA follows: TGTGCCACCAGCCTAGTACAGGGGATTAACACTGAAGCTTTCTTT.